One sample yielded the 4 T cell receptor beta chains listed below, sequenced in a study of PD-L1 blockade in urothelial cancer. Libraries were prepared by immunoSEQ multiplex PCR; TCRdb keeps only in-frame clonotypes and omits some of them. The table has about 100,000 clones, about 85% seen once. Sample: PBMCs, taken around atezolizumab (anti-PD-L1) treatment. The receptors come from a man aged 45 to 65 with urothelial cancer.

The rearrangement joins TRBV4-1 to TRBJ2-1, with 14 bases matching TRBD2. Germline assignment: CDR1 MGHRA and CDR2 YSYEKL. After removal of 3 bases from V and 10 bases from J, the junction contained 5 bases not matched to a gene. CDR3 length: 15 amino acids. The CDR3 reads CASSQGLAGAKEQFF. The CDR3 DNA sequence: TGCGCCAGCAGCCAGGGACTAGCGGGGGCGAAGGAGCAGTTCTTC.

This clone was seen more than once but under ten times. The gene calls are TRBV4-1 and TRBJ2-7, with a possible D match to TRBD2 (5 bases). Trimming left V 1 base short and J 6 bases short, with 13 bases between. The CDR3 contains 14 residues. Per the germline V gene, CDR1 is MGHRA and CDR2 is YSYEKL. CDR3 in DNA: TGCGCCAGCAGCCAAGGTTTAGCGAAAGGCGAGCAGTACTTC. This codes for CASSQGLAKGEQYF.

This clone was counted between two and nine times. This chain joins TRBV9 and TRBJ2-2, with TRBD1 identical over 11 bases. This CDR3 contains 15 residues. V was clipped by 4 bases and J by 5 bases; unmatched bases: 4. Germline assignment: CDR1 SGDLS and CDR2 YYNGEE. CDR3 region: CASSIRDRGTGELFF. CDR3 DNA: TGTGCCAGCAGCATCCGGGACAGGGGGACCGGGGAGCTGTTTTTT.

This rearrangement joins TRBV6-5 to TRBJ1-6; no definite D call. V was pared by 4 bases and J by 9 bases, with 13 bases between. Germline V gene data show CDR1 as MNHEY and CDR2 as SVGAGI. This CDR3 is built from 14 residues. CDR3 amino acids: CASSWEGSGSPLHF. The CDR3 nucleotides read TGTGCCAGCAGTTGGGAAGGGAGTGGTTCACCCCTCCACTTT.